This T cell receptor (beta chain) derives from a study of cytomegalovirus exposure and HLA in healthy donors. Sequencing was performed with immunoSEQ multiplex PCR; in TCRdb, only in-frame clones are kept and a portion is missing. The repertoire holds 90,000 to 150,000 clones, with around 87% as singletons. V lost 6 bases, J lost 2 bases, and 5 bases lay in between. The CDR3 extends over 12 amino acids. CDR1 and CDR2 (germline): SNHLY, FYNNEI. The sequenced sample was PBMCs. The chain carries TRBV2 and TRBJ2-4; D uncertain. The receptor comes from a woman aged 18-29 years in good health and CMV-seropositive. CDR3 amino acids: CASRQTKNIQYF. DNA for the CDR3: TGTGCCAGCAGGCAGACCAAAAACATTCAGTACTTC. The whole variable domain, filled in from reference TRBV2 and TRBJ2-4, reads EPEVTQTPSHQVTQMGQEVILRCVPISNHLYFYWYRQILGQKVEFLVSFYNNEISEKSEIFDDQFSVERPDGSNFTLKIRSTKLEDSAMYFCASRQTKNIQYFGAGTRLSVL.